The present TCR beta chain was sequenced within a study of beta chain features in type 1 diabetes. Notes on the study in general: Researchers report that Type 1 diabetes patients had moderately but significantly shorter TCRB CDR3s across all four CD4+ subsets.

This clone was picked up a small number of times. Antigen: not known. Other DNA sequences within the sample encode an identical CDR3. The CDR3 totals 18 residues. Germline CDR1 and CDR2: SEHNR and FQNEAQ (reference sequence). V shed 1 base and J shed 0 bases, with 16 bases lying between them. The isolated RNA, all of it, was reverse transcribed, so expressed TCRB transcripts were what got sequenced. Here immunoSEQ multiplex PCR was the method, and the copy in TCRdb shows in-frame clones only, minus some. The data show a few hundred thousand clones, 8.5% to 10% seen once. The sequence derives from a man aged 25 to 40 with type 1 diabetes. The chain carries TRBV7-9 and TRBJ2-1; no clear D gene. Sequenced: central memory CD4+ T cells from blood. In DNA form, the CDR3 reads TGTGCCAGCAGCTTAGATCAAGGCGGCTCAAGCTCCTACAATGAGCAGTTCTTC. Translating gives CASSLDQGGSSSYNEQFF.